The present entry profiles one TCR beta chain with its context. The antigen remains unidentified. Time point noted: peripheral blood 6 weeks after treatment start. This sample stems from a study of PD-L1 blockade in urothelial cancer. This CDR3 has 13 amino acids. Germline CDR1 reads KGHSH; CDR2 reads LQKENI. V shed 3 bases and J shed 6 bases, with 11 bases lying between them. General study results and limits: Below-median TCR clonality that was measured in pretreatment blood predicted better survival.

Profiled with immunoSEQ multiplex PCR; TCRdb holds only in-frame clones, not every one. The sample has 100,000 to 150,000 clones, roughly 88% seen once; the top ten hold 2% to 2.5%. V is TRBV18 and J is TRBJ1-2, with D unclear. The TCR sequence derives from a middle-aged man with urothelial cancer. The sample here was PBMCs, taken around atezolizumab (anti-PD-L1) treatment. The CDR3 DNA reads TGTGCCAGCTCACCCTTACAAGCGGATGGCTACACCTTC. It translates to CASSPLQADGYTF.